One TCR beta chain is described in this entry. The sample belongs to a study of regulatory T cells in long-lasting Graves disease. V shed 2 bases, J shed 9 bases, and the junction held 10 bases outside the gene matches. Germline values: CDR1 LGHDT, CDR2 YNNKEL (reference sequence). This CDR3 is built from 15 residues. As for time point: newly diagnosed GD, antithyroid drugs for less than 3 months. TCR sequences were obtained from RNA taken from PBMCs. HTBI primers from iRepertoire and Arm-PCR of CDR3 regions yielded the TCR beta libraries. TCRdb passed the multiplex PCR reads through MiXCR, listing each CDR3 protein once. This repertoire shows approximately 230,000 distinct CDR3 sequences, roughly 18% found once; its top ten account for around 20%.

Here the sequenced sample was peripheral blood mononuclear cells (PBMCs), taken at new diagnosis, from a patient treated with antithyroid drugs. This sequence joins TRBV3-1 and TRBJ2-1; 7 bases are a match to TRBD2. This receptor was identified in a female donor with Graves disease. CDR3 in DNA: TGTGCCAGCAGCCAATTTACGGGGACTAATATTGAGCAGTTCTTC. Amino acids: CASSQFTGTNIEQFF.